This is a list of T cell receptor beta chains from one sample in a study of response to subunit inactivated influenza vaccine. In TCRdb, the RT-PCR reads were re-called with MiXCR into one record per CDR3 protein. The profile shows some 800,000 distinct CDR3 sequences, 21% of them singletons. Sequencing used PBMCs from blood, obtained about 5 days after vaccination. The receptors were gathered from a man in his fifties who received an inactivated influenza vaccine. The CDR3 runs from the conserved cysteine through the conserved F or W. The D gene is left open where the match is weak. Clone size is not always given. Where it is, it says once, few, many or a class for expanded clones.

V gene	D gene	J gene	clone size	CDR3 protein	CDR3 DNA
TRBV7-6	.	TRBJ1-1	.	CASSLAGHQHTEAFF	TGTGCCAGCAGCTTAGCCGGACATCAACACACTGAAGCTTTCTTT
TRBV10-3	.	TRBJ1-1	.	CAISESTDTEAFF	TGTGCCATCAGTGAGTCGACTGACACTGAAGCTTTCTTT
TRBV5-6	.	TRBJ2-5	.	CASSLPRQSRETQYF	TGTGCCAGCAGCTTGCCCCGGCAGTCAAGGGAGACCCAGTACTTC
TRBV20-1	TRBD1	TRBJ1-5	.	CSATKHSDRGLLNQPQHF	TGCAGTGCTACTAAACATTCGGACAGGGGACTACTCAATCAGCCCCAGCATTTT
TRBV7-2	.	TRBJ1-6	few	CASSLGTVGNSPLHF	TGTGCCAGCAGCTTAGGGACAGTCGGAAATTCACCCCTCCACTTT
TRBV6-5	.	TRBJ2-6	few	CASSYYFRSSGANVLTF	TGTGCCAGCAGTTACTACTTCAGGAGCTCTGGGGCCAACGTCCTGACTTTC
TRBV19	.	TRBJ1-2	.	CASNRLDLYGYTF	TGTGCCAGTAATCGGCTGGACCTCTATGGCTACACCTTC
TRBV12-3/TRBV12-4	.	TRBJ2-3	.	CASSPPGAGDTQYF	TGTGCCAGCAGTCCTCCGGGGGCGGGAGATACGCAGTATTTT
TRBV12-3/TRBV12-4	.	TRBJ2-4	many	CASSFGLAKNIQYF	TGTGCCAGCAGCTTTGGATTAGCCAAAAACATTCAGTACTTC
TRBV15	TRBD1	TRBJ2-1	many	CATIRDGTGVYNEQFF	TGTGCCACCATTCGGGACGGGACAGGGGTCTACAATGAGCAGTTCTTC
TRBV5-4	TRBD1	TRBJ2-5	.	CASSSAGQGVPEQETQYF	TGTGCCAGCAGCTCCGCGGGACAGGGGGTTCCGGAACAAGAGACCCAGTACTTC
TRBV7-2	.	TRBJ1-3	once	CASSPPGGTGNTIYF	TGTGCCAGCAGCCCCCCGGGCGGGACTGGAAACACCATATATTTT
TRBV12-3/TRBV12-4	.	TRBJ1-1	.	CASSFRQPLFF	TGTGCCAGCAGTTTCAGGCAGCCACTCTTCTTT
TRBV7-2	TRBD1	TRBJ2-5	.	CASSYTGGRGETQYF	TGTGCCAGCAGCTATACAGGGGGCAGGGGCGAGACCCAGTACTTC
TRBV2	TRBD2	TRBJ2-1	once	CASKGRGIYNEQFF	TGTGCCAGCAAAGGGCGGGGGATTTACAATGAGCAGTTCTTC
TRBV20-1	TRBD2	TRBJ2-7	.	CSARDSGGSFYEQYF	TGCAGTGCTAGAGATTCAGGCGGGAGTTTCTACGAGCAGTACTTC
TRBV4-2	.	TRBJ2-1	few	CASSLQHGAAAYNEQFF	TGTGCCAGCAGCCTCCAGCACGGGGCTGCAGCTTACAATGAGCAGTTCTTC
TRBV5-6	.	TRBJ2-3	.	CASSFPLDTQYF	TGTGCCAGCAGCTTTCCTTTGGATACGCAGTATTTT
TRBV2	.	TRBJ1-4	few	CASHKEQREKLFF	TGTGCCAGCCACAAAGAACAGAGAGAAAAACTGTTTTTT
TRBV7-9	TRBD2	TRBJ2-7	.	CASSLEAGGIDEQYF	TGTGCCAGCAGCTTAGAAGCGGGAGGGATCGACGAGCAGTACTTC
TRBV20-1	.	TRBJ1-1	.	CSARDIPEAFF	TGCAGTGCTAGGGATATTCCTGAAGCTTTCTTT
TRBV5-1	.	TRBJ1-6	.	CASSLMDNSPLHF	TGCGCCAGCAGCTTGATGGATAATTCACCCCTCCACTTT
TRBV5-1	.	TRBJ2-7	few	CASSLSAGSPFSYEQYF	TGCGCCAGCAGCTTGAGTGCAGGGAGCCCCTTCTCCTACGAGCAGTACTTC
TRBV3-1	.	TRBJ2-1	.	CASSQRGGPYNEQFF	TGTGCCAGCAGTCAACGCGGGGGCCCCTACAATGAGCAGTTCTTC
TRBV4-3	.	TRBJ1-2	.	CASSQDLTGMGYTF	TGCGCCAGCAGCCAAGATCTGACAGGCATGGGCTACACCTTC
TRBV9	TRBD1	TRBJ2-1	.	CASNPQGTSSYNEQFF	TGTGCCAGCAACCCACAGGGGACGAGCTCCTACAATGAGCAGTTCTTC
TRBV12-3/TRBV12-4	TRBD2	TRBJ2-1	many	CASSLISGNAYNEQFF	TGTGCCAGCAGTCTGATAAGCGGGAACGCCTACAATGAGCAGTTCTTC
TRBV7-9	.	TRBJ1-3	.	CASSLEASSGNTIYF	TGTGCCAGCAGCTTAGAGGCCAGCTCTGGAAACACCATATATTTT
TRBV11-2	TRBD2	TRBJ2-1	few	CASSFPRTSGSSYNEQFF	TGTGCCAGCAGCTTTCCCAGGACTAGCGGGAGCTCCTACAATGAGCAGTTCTTC
TRBV18	TRBD1	TRBJ1-2	.	CASSPPRDKGGDYGYTF	TGTGCCAGCTCACCACCCCGTGATAAAGGGGGCGACTATGGCTACACCTTC
TRBV20-1	.	TRBJ2-7	few	CSAPRESYWDRSEQYF	TGCAGTGCTCCCAGAGAATCGTACTGGGATCGAAGCGAGCAGTACTTC
TRBV4-3	.	TRBJ2-7	few	CASSQLKQSYEQYF	TGCGCCAGCAGCCAGTTAAAACAATCCTACGAGCAGTACTTC
TRBV7-2	.	TRBJ2-7	few	CASSLEDSPYEQYF	TGTGCCAGCAGCTTAGAAGACAGTCCCTACGAGCAGTACTTC
TRBV11-3	.	TRBJ2-7	few	CASSLVFRKEQYF	TGTGCCAGCAGCTTAGTTTTTCGGAAAGAGCAGTACTTC
TRBV4-3	TRBD2	TRBJ2-1	once	CASSQDLRGVKDEQFF	TGCGCCAGCAGCCAAGATCTGCGGGGGGTTAAGGATGAGCAGTTCTTC
TRBV6-1	TRBD1	TRBJ2-7	.	CASTTGLIYEQYF	TGTGCCAGCACGACAGGGTTGATCTACGAGCAGTACTTC
TRBV12-3/TRBV12-4	TRBD2	TRBJ2-1	.	CASRGLAGGRDYNEQFF	TGTGCCAGCAGGGGACTAGCGGGAGGCCGAGATTACAATGAGCAGTTCTTC
TRBV12-3/TRBV12-4	.	TRBJ2-1	many	CASKNSGGGSYGEQFF	TGTGCCAGCAAAAACTCCGGGGGCGGGAGCTACGGTGAGCAGTTCTTC
TRBV18	.	TRBJ2-1	.	CASSPGSPYNEQFF	TGTGCCAGCTCGCCAGGGTCCCCCTACAATGAGCAGTTCTTC
TRBV11-2	TRBD2	TRBJ2-3	few	CASSFDSGGVPAYTQYF	TGTGCCAGCAGCTTTGATAGCGGGGGCGTCCCCGCCTATACGCAGTATTTT
TRBV20-1	.	TRBJ2-5	few	CSARDDTSETQYF	TGCAGTGCTAGAGATGACACCTCGGAGACCCAGTACTTC
TRBV24-1	TRBD1	TRBJ2-3	.	CATSDSGYRGWTDTQYF	TGTGCCACCAGTGATTCGGGTTACAGGGGATGGACAGATACGCAGTATTTT
TRBV4-1	.	TRBJ2-5	few	CASSQVAGPGETQYF	TGCGCCAGCAGCCAAGTTGCGGGGCCCGGGGAGACCCAGTACTTC
TRBV7-9	TRBD2	TRBJ2-3	few	CASSLGLVPTYTDTQYF	TGTGCCAGCAGCTTGGGACTAGTCCCCACCTACACAGATACGCAGTATTTT
TRBV15	TRBD1	TRBJ2-1	.	CATSRGTGWDNEQFF	TGTGCCACCAGCAGGGGGACAGGATGGGATAATGAGCAGTTCTTC
TRBV11-2	.	TRBJ2-3	.	CASSLAGGADLTDTQFF	TGTGCCAGCAGCTTAGCTGGCGGGGCAGATCTAACAGATACGCAGTTTTTT
TRBV7-8	.	TRBJ1-5	few	CASSRTRQGGQPQHF	TGTGCCAGCAGCAGAACTCGTCAGGGTGGTCAGCCCCAGCATTTT
TRBV29-1	.	TRBJ1-2	.	CSVDEGTLLYGYTF	TGCAGCGTTGACGAGGGAACGCTCCTCTATGGCTACACCTTC
TRBV12-3/TRBV12-4	TRBD2	TRBJ2-1	.	CASTLTSGRYEQFF	TGTGCCAGCACCTTGACTAGCGGGAGATATGAGCAGTTCTTC
TRBV4-3	TRBD2	TRBJ2-7	few	CASSQDPLAGAYEQYF	TGCGCCAGCAGCCAAGATCCCCTAGCGGGAGCCTACGAGCAGTACTTC
TRBV5-1	.	TRBJ2-1	many	CASSLIVRYNEQFF	TGCGCCAGCAGCCTAATAGTCCGCTACAATGAGCAGTTCTTC
TRBV7-9	.	TRBJ1-2	once	CASSLTRENYGYTF	TGTGCCAGCAGCTTAACCAGGGAAAACTATGGCTACACCTTC
TRBV12-3/TRBV12-4	.	TRBJ2-4	.	CASSLQAGNIQYF	TGTGCCAGCAGTTTACAGGCGGGAAACATTCAGTACTTC